One and the same sample provided the 22 T cell receptor beta chains below, sequenced in a study of control samples from healthy donors and cancer patients. Libraries were prepared by immunoSEQ multiplex PCR; TCRdb keeps only in-frame clonotypes and omits some of them. Counted here are 150,000 or so clones, roughly 90% occurring once; the ten biggest clones make up less than 2.5%. The sample taken for sequencing was blood. Receptor source: a woman aged 50 to 65 in good health.

V gene TRBV23-1 combines with J gene TRBJ2-7, with 8 bases that match TRBD2. TRBV23-1 is marked as an open reading frame, function uncertain. The CDR3 covers 15 residues. J was trimmed by 2 bases and V by 1 base; bases with no gene match: 4. Written as DNA, the CDR3 is TGCGCCAGCAGTCAATTGCAAGCGGGAGCCTACGAGCAGTACTTC. Protein product: CASSQLQAGAYEQYF.

The chain employs TRBV28 and TRBJ1-1; D is perhaps TRBD1 (6 bases). This CDR3 has 14 residues. Germline CDR1 reads MDHEN; CDR2 reads SYDVKM. V was pared by 3 bases and J by 4 bases, with 12 bases between. The CDR3 DNA is TGTGCCAGCAGTTTTTTGGGGGGGCGCACTGAAGCTTTCTTT. Translated, it gives CASSFLGGRTEAFF.

The DNA for the CDR3 is TGCGCCAGCAGCTTGAGCGGGACCGGGGAGCTGTTTTTT. Encoded protein: CASSLSGTGELFF. The V call is TRBV5-1, the J call TRBJ2-2, with D perhaps TRBD2 (6 bases). V lost 1 base to trimming and J lost 5 bases, with 6 bases between them. The V gene's germline CDR1 is SGHRS and CDR2 YFSETQ. This CDR3 is 13 amino acids long. The variable domain in full, completed from reference TRBV5-1 and TRBJ2-2, reads KAGVTQTPRYLIKTRGQQVTLSCSPISGHRSVSWYQQTPGQGLQFLFEYFSETQRNKGNFPGRFSGRQFSNSRSEMNVSTLELGDSALYLCASSLSGTGELFFGEGSRLTVL.

This clone was found a few times. This rearrangement joins TRBV4-2 to TRBJ2-7; 8 nucleotides line up with TRBD1. Per the germline V gene, CDR1 is LGHNA and CDR2 is YNFKEQ. The CDR3 consists of 15 residues. V lost 0 bases and J lost 4; bases outside the gene matches: 5. The CDR3 spells CASSQDSTGGYEQYF. CDR3 bases: TGTGCCAGCAGCCAAGACTCCACAGGGGGTTACGAGCAGTACTTC.

The rearrangement uses TRBV7-8 and TRBJ2-1; 10 nucleotides align to TRBD2. The J segment lost 12 bases and the V segment lost 3 bases, leaving 14 bases of the junction unmatched. The CDR3 sequence is 16 residues long. CDR1 is SGHVS, CDR2 FQNEAQ, per germline. The CDR3 DNA follows: TGTGCCAGCAGCTTGGGACTAGCGACCCGTACCGGTGGGCAGTTCTTC. It translates to CASSLGLATRTGGQFF.

The V call is TRBV6-5, the J call TRBJ1-6; 7 bases agree with TRBD1. CDR1 and CDR2 (germline): MNHEY, SVGAGI. Trimming cost V 4 bases and J 6 bases; bases outside gene matches: 6. The CDR3 length is 15 residues. In nucleotides, the CDR3 is TGTGCCAGCAGTTCACGGGGACAGCTTAATTCACCCCTCCACTTT. It encodes CASSSRGQLNSPLHF.

The V and J genes are TRBV5-6 and TRBJ2-2; D not resolved. Germline-derived CDR1 and CDR2 are SGHDT and YYEEEE. There are 14 residues in the CDR3. The V and J ends lost 0 bases and 5 bases respectively, with 8 bases between them. The CDR3: CASSLALNTGELFF. The CDR3 coding sequence is TGTGCCAGCAGCTTGGCGCTGAATACCGGGGAGCTGTTTTTT.

On this clone itself: Germline is not matched at one junction end, which may reflect a read error. This sequence joins TRBV19 and TRBJ1-2; 7 bases line up with TRBD1. Germline loops: CDR1 LNHDA, CDR2 SQIVND (reference sequence). The CDR3 totals 13 residues. The CDR3 DNA reads TGTGCCAGTAGTCTTTCAAGGGACAGCTTGAGCGCCTTC. Encoded protein: CASSLSRDSLSAF.

The chain is built from TRBV9 and TRBJ1-3; D not resolved. There are 20 residues in the CDR3. The V end was cut by 0 bases, the J end by 1 base, with 23 bases between. CDR1 SGDLS and CDR2 YYNGEE come from the germline V gene. The CDR3 protein is CASSVAPSPSVSGSGNTIYF. CDR3 nucleotide sequence: TGTGCCAGCAGCGTAGCCCCATCCCCGTCGGTTAGTGGATCTGGAAACACCATATATTTT.

This clone was recorded many times. This chain connects TRBV5-4 to TRBJ2-2; D is ambiguous. Germline V gene data show CDR1 as SGHNT and CDR2 as YYREEE (reference sequence). The germline V and J ends were trimmed by 2 bases and 7 bases, with 9 bases remaining between them. The CDR3 loop spans 13 amino acids. CDR3: CASSFESGGELFF. The CDR3 nucleotides are TGTGCCAGCAGCTTTGAATCAGGCGGGGAGCTGTTTTTT.

The chain uses TRBV2 and TRBJ1-6, with TRBD1 identical over 7 bases. The CDR3 covers 15 residues. With 6 bases clipped from V and 5 bases from J, the junction kept 7 bases outside the gene matches. Germline V gene data show CDR1 as SNHLY and CDR2 as FYNNEI. CDR3 nucleotide sequence: TGTGCCAGCAGATCCGACAGGGTCCATAATTCACCCCTCCACTTT. Translated: CASRSDRVHNSPLHF.

CDR3 loop: CASSPDRVEYGYTF. The CDR3 DNA follows: TGTGCCAGCTCACCGGACAGGGTGGAATATGGCTACACCTTC. This rearrangement joins TRBV18 to TRBJ1-2; 8 nucleotides align to TRBD1. The CDR3 sequence is 14 residues long. Germline V gene sequence: CDR1 KGHSH, CDR2 LQKENI. Trimming removed 3 bases from V and 5 bases from J; junction bases left unmatched: 5.

The chain employs TRBV9 and TRBJ2-1; 9 bases line up with TRBD2. J was trimmed by 8 bases and V by 0 bases; bases with no gene match: 6. The length of the CDR3 is 15 residues. CDR1 is SGDLS, CDR2 YYNGEE, per germline. The CDR3 here is CASSVVSGSLDEQFF. The CDR3 DNA sequence: TGTGCCAGCAGCGTAGTTAGCGGGAGCCTTGATGAGCAGTTCTTC.

This rearrangement joins TRBV18 to TRBJ1-2, with TRBD1 matching 8 bases. The CDR3 totals 13 residues. The junction had 0 bases not matched to a gene; V was cut back by 3 bases and J by 3 bases. CDR1 KGHSH and CDR2 LQKENI come from the germline V gene. This chain's CDR3 is CASSPGQDYGYTF. The CDR3 DNA sequence: TGTGCCAGCTCACCGGGACAGGACTATGGCTACACCTTC.

CDR3 nucleotide sequence: TGTGCCAGCAGTCCCCTGGGGAGCGTCGGAGGCAATGAGCAGTTCTTC. This translates into CASSPLGSVGGNEQFF. The V gene is TRBV28, the J gene TRBJ2-1; TRBD2 might be the D (5 bases). CDR1 is MDHEN and CDR2 is SYDVKM in the germline V gene. The CDR3 spans 16 residues. V lost 5 bases to trimming and J lost 6 bases, with 20 bases between them. Full variable domain (remainder filled in from reference TRBV28 and TRBJ2-1): DVKVTQSSRYLVKRTGEKVFLECVQDMDHENMFWYRQDPGLGLRLIYFSYDVKMKEKGDIPEGYSVSREKKERFSLILESASTNQTSMYLCASSPLGSVGGNEQFFGPGTRLTVL.

The chain combines TRBV6-6 with TRBJ1-1; 7 nucleotides match TRBD1. CDR1 and CDR2 (germline): MNHNY, SVGAGI (reference sequence). The CDR3 spans 16 residues. The junction had 13 bases not matched to a gene; V was cut back by 6 bases and J by 3 bases. The CDR3 spells CASSAPGTDLYTEAFF. The CDR3 DNA reads TGTGCCAGCAGCGCTCCCGGGACAGACTTATACACTGAAGCTTTCTTT.

The chain couples TRBV5-8 to TRBJ1-3; the D is unclear. The germline gives CDR1 SGHTS, CDR2 YDEGEE. Trimming removed 4 bases at V and 7 bases at J, with 9 bases between. This CDR3 is 12 amino acids long. CDR3 region: CASSRQRNTIYF. The CDR3 DNA is TGTGCCAGCAGCCGGCAAAGGAACACCATATATTTT.

The rearrangement uses TRBV6-2 or TRBV6-3 and TRBJ1-1; TRBD1 aligns across 9 bases. Losses at the gene ends were 4 bases for V and 4 bases for J; bases not matched to a gene: 4. This CDR3 has 14 residues. Per the germline V gene, CDR1 is MNHEY and CDR2 is SVGEGT. CDR3 loop: CASSWGQGGTEAFF. CDR3 in DNA: TGTGCCAGCAGTTGGGGACAGGGAGGCACTGAAGCTTTCTTT.

This rearrangement joins TRBV28 to TRBJ1-6; tentative D call: TRBD1 (6 bases). Trimming removed 9 bases from V and 6 bases from J, with 18 bases in between. This CDR3 region has 15 residues. From germline, CDR1 is MDHEN and CDR2 SYDVKM. The CDR3 coding sequence is TGTGCCAGTCACGGGGGGTCCAGGGGTAATTCACCCCTCCACTTT. Translating it yields CASHGGSRGNSPLHF.

The J gene is TRBJ2-2, the V gene TRBV11-2, with 8 bases fitting TRBD1. With V trimmed by 1 base and J by 9 bases, 1 base remained unmatched. Germline lookup yields CDR1 SGHAT and CDR2 FQNNGV. There are 13 residues in the CDR3. For the CDR3, the DNA is TGTGCCAGCAGCTTAGCAGGGGGCCGGGAGCTGTTTTTT. Amino acids: CASSLAGGRELFF.

V usage is TRBV5-4 and J usage is TRBJ2-3; D remains unclear. Germline V gene sequence: CDR1 SGHNT, CDR2 YYREEE (reference sequence). Trimming pared 0 bases from V and 1 base from J, leaving 12 bases between. CDR3 length: 16 residues. The CDR3 region has the DNA TGTGCCAGCAGCTTGGGGCTAGATCGGGGCACAGATACGCAGTATTTT. This sequence encodes CASSLGLDRGTDTQYF.

The V and J genes are TRBV5-4 and TRBJ2-1; TRBD2 aligns across 11 bases. The length of the CDR3 is 14 residues. V lost 9 bases and J lost 6; bases outside the gene matches: 8. Germline V gene sequence: CDR1 SGHNT, CDR2 YYREEE (reference sequence). CDR3 amino acids: CAISTSGTFNEQFF. CDR3 coding DNA: TGTGCCATCTCGACTAGCGGGACGTTCAATGAGCAGTTCTTC.